The entry below describes one T cell receptor (beta chain). Its antigen remains unknown. This CDR3 region has 16 residues. V lost 6 bases, J lost 7 bases, and 19 bases lay in between. Germline loops: CDR1 SEHNR, CDR2 FQNEAQ (reference sequence). Measured with immunoSEQ multiplex PCR; TCRdb has only the in-frame clones, and not every one. The sample has 40,000 to 55,000 clones, approximately 84% seen once. The data belong to a study of graft-versus-host responses after intestinal transplantation. Looking at the study overall: Those transplanted obtained multivisceral, liver-intestinal, or isolated intestinal grafts. Each patient got anti-thymocyte globulin induction, then tacrolimus and steroids for around three years.

Study results and caveats: Allografts of one patient group, those with graft-donor T cell macrochimerism, had high graft-versus-host to host-versus-graft clonal ratios. There were GvH clones found in recipient marrow, and some of them appeared first in ileum or blood.

Specimen: unstimulated CD4+ T cells sorted from spleen or lymph node cells, collected before transplant. The sequence derives from a human donor who was the organ donor for an intestinal transplant. The genes are TRBV7-9 and TRBJ1-6, with D perhaps matching TRBD1 (6 bases). The CDR3 region is CASRPQGQLNNSPLHF. In DNA, the CDR3 is TGTGCCAGCAGACCACAGGGCCAGCTAAACAATTCACCCCTCCACTTT.